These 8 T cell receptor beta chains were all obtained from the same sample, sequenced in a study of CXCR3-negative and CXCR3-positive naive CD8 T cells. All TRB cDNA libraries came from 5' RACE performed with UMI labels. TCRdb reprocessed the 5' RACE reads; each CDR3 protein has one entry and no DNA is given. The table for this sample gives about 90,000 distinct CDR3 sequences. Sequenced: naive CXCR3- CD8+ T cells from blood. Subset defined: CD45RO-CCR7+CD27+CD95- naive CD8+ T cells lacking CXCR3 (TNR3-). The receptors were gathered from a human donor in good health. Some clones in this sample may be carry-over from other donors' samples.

CDR3: CASSFRGNGNEQFF. This sequence joins TRBV12-3 or TRBV12-4 and TRBJ2-1; TCRdb's D call, TRBD1, is unchecked because there is no DNA. The CDR3 runs 14 residues.

The CDR3: CASSRVPLWNTEAFF. The chain is built from TRBV19 and TRBJ1-1; TCRdb proposes TRBD1, but this gene call is untestable without DNA. Germline V gene data show CDR1 as LNHDA and CDR2 as SQIVND (reference sequence). The CDR3 sequence is 15 residues long.

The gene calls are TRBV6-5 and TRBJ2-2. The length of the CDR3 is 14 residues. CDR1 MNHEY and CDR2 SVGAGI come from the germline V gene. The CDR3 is CASSYSTNTGELFF.

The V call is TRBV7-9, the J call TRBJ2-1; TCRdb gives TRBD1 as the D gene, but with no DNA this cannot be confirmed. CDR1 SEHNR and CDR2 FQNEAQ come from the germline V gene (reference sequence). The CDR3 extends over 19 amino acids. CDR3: CASSFLGATTRTEDNEQFF.

The chain's CDR3 is CASSKTGLAGGELFF. J is TRBJ2-2 and V is TRBV19; TCRdb's assignment of TRBD2 cannot be checked, as there is no DNA. The CDR3 has 15 amino acids. Germline CDR1 is LNHDA and CDR2 is SQIVND (reference sequence). The full variable domain, completed using reference TRBV19 and TRBJ2-2, is DGGITQSPKYLFRKEGQNVTLSCEQNLNHDAMYWYRQDPGQGLRLIYYSQIVNDFQKGDIAEGYSVSREKKESFPLTVTSAQKNPTAFYLCASSKTGLAGGELFFGEGSRLTVL.

The CDR3 is CSVEKTGNTEAFF. This rearrangement joins TRBV29-1 to TRBJ1-1; absent DNA, TCRdb's TRBD1 call cannot be checked. Germline V lookup: CDR1 SQVTM, CDR2 ANQGSEA. CDR3 length: 13 amino acids.

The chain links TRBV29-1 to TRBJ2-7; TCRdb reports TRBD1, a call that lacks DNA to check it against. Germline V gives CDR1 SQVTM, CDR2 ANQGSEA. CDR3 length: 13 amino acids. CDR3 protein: CSIPGRGFYEQYF.

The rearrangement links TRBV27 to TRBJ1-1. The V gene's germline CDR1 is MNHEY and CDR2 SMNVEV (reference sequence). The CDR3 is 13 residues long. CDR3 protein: CASSLIENTEAFF.